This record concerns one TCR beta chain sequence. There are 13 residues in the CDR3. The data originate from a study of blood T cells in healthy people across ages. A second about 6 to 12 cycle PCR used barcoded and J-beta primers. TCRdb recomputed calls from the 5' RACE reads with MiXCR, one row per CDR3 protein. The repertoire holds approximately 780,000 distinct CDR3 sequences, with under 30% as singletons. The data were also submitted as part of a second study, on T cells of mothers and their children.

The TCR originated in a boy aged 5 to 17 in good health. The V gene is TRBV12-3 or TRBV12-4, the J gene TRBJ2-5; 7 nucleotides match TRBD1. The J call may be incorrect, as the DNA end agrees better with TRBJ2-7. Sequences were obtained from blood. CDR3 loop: CASSEGQNHEQYF. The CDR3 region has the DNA TGTGCCAGCAGTGAGGGACAGAACCACGAGCAGTACTTC.